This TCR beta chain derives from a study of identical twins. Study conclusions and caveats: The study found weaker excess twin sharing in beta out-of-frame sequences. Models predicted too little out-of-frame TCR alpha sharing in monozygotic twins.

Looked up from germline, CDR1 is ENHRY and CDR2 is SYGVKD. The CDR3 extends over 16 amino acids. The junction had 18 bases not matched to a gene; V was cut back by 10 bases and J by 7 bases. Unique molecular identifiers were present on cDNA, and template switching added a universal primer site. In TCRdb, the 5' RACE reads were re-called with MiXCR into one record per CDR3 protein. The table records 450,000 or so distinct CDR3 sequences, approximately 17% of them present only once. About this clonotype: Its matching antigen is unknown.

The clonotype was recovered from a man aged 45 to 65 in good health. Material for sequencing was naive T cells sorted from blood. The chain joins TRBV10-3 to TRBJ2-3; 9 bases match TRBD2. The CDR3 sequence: CATQSVAGVFSYTQYF. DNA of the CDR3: TGTGCCACTCAAAGCGTAGCGGGAGTATTCTCCTATACGCAGTATTTT.